The 29 T cell receptor beta chains listed next were all sequenced from one sample in a study of blood T cell repertoires in COVID-19. This table comes from immunoSEQ multiplex PCR, and its TCRdb copy is limited to in-frame clones, with some not included. The sample shows about 180,000 clones, more than 65% of them seen only once. Sequenced: PBMCs or T cells enriched from blood (not recorded which). The origin of the receptors is a man aged 50 to 59 who had recovered from COVID-19.

The rearrangement links TRBV9 to TRBJ2-2; the match to TRBD2 covers 13 bases. V trimming: 3 bases; J trimming: 4 bases; junction bases outside the gene matches: 0. This CDR3 region has 15 residues. The germline gives CDR1 SGDLS, CDR2 YYNGEE. The CDR3 sequence: CASSGTSGGTGELFF. CDR3 sequence (DNA): TGTGCCAGCAGCGGGACTAGCGGGGGCACCGGGGAGCTGTTTTTT.

A word on this clone: Relative to the germline gene, one junction end is altered; a read error may explain this. This sequence joins TRBV7-7 and TRBJ2-2; 7 bases fit TRBD1. CDR1 is SSHAT and CDR2 is FNYEAQ in the germline V gene (reference sequence). The CDR3 has 18 residues. The DNA of the CDR3 is TGTGCTAGCAGCTTAGCCCCCCTGACAGGGCCGAACACCGGGGAGCTGTTTTTT. This codes for CASSLAPLTGPNTGELFF.

The J gene is TRBJ1-2, the V gene TRBV19; D gene uncertain. Looked up from germline, CDR1 is LNHDA and CDR2 is SQIVND (reference sequence). V lost 5 bases, J lost 1 base, and 8 bases lay in between. This CDR3 has 13 amino acids. CDR3 nucleotide sequence: TGTGCCAGTAGTCCCGTTCGTAACTATGGCTACACCTTC. It encodes CASSPVRNYGYTF.

This clone was seen only once. The J gene is TRBJ1-2, the V gene TRBV13, with D possibly TRBD1 on 6 matching bases. V lost 4 bases, J lost 2 bases, and 11 bases lay in between. The CDR3 has 14 amino acids. Germline V CDR1 and CDR2: PRHDT, FYEKMQ (reference sequence). CDR3 in amino acids: CASSSFDRNYGYTF. CDR3 DNA: TGTGCCAGCAGCTCCTTCGACAGGAACTATGGCTACACCTTC. Looking up the rest from reference TRBV13 and TRBJ1-2 gives the full variable domain: AAGVIQSPRHLIKEKRETATLKCYPIPRHDTVYWYQQGPGQDPQFLISFYEKMQSDKGSIPDRFSAQQFSDYHSELNMSSLELGDSALYFCASSSFDRNYGYTFGSGTRLTVV.

The chain joins TRBV6-6 to TRBJ1-5; 9 bases fit TRBD1. Germline CDR1 and CDR2: MNHNY and SVGAGI (reference sequence). This CDR3 contains 15 residues. V lost 6 bases, J lost 7 bases, and 10 bases stayed unmatched. The CDR3, as DNA: TGTGCCAGCAGGGCCGGGACAGGGAGCCAACAGCCCCAGCATTTT. Protein product: CASRAGTGSQQPQHF.

This clone was observed a handful of times. The chain recombines TRBV3-1 (or the pseudogene TRBV3-2) with TRBJ2-1; 12 bases are a match to TRBD2. Germline assignment: CDR1 LGHDT and CDR2 YNNKEL (reference sequence). This CDR3 spans 15 amino acids. Germline trimming cut 4 bases from V and 8 bases from J; bases unmatched to any gene: 6. The CDR3 nucleotides are TGTGCCAGCAGCCCCCGGGCTAGCGGGGGGGATGAGCAGTTCTTC. This translates into CASSPRASGGDEQFF.

The CDR3 loop is CASSPRLWQARNYEQYF. CDR3 in DNA: TGTGCCAGCAGCCCAAGGCTCTGGCAGGCAAGAAACTACGAGCAGTACTTC. The chain joins TRBV7-6 to TRBJ2-7; D unresolved. CDR1 and CDR2 (germline): SGHVS, FNYEAQ. The CDR3 length is 17 residues. V shed 5 bases and J shed 3 bases, with 23 bases lying between them.

The chain is built from TRBV6-5 and TRBJ2-7; 9 bases map to TRBD2. The J segment lost 6 bases and the V segment lost 7 bases, leaving 13 bases of the junction unmatched. The CDR3 spans 15 residues. Germline-derived CDR1 and CDR2 are MNHEY and SVGAGI. The CDR3 sequence is CASTLSGGGAAEQYF. The CDR3 region has the DNA TGTGCCAGCACCCTCTCCGGCGGGGGGGCCGCCGAGCAGTACTTC.

V and J are TRBV3-1 (or the pseudogene TRBV3-2) and TRBJ1-2, with no clear D. Germline V lookup: CDR1 LGHDT, CDR2 YNNKEL (reference sequence). The CDR3 runs 13 residues. V lost 0 bases to trimming and J lost 4 bases, with 6 bases between them. The CDR3 DNA is TGTGCCAGCAGCCAAGATCTTAGCTATGGCTACACCTTC. This translates into CASSQDLSYGYTF.

This clone was recorded only once. The V and J genes are TRBV7-3 and TRBJ2-6; 9 bases map to TRBD1. CDR1 and CDR2 (germline): SGHTA, FQGTGA. The V gene end was trimmed by 5 bases and the J gene end by 0 bases; junction bases not matched to a gene: 8. The length of the CDR3 is 18 residues. Written as DNA, the CDR3 is TGTGCCAGCAGCCCACCGGGACAGGGACTCTCTGGGGCCAACGTCCTGACTTTC. Protein product: CASSPPGQGLSGANVLTF.

The chain employs TRBV5-1 and TRBJ1-1; perhaps TRBD1 as D (5 bases). V was pared by 4 bases and J by 2 bases, with 9 bases between. The CDR3 sequence is 13 residues long. Germline V lookup: CDR1 SGHRS, CDR2 YFSETQ. CDR3 amino acids: CASSPGVNTEAFF. The CDR3 region has the DNA TGCGCCAGCAGCCCGGGGGTAAACACTGAAGCTTTCTTT.

V usage is TRBV5-4 and J usage is TRBJ2-6, with D tentatively TRBD1 (5 bases). CDR1 SGHNT and CDR2 YYREEE come from the germline V gene (reference sequence). There are 18 residues in the CDR3. V gave up 4 bases and J gave up 0 bases, with 17 bases separating them. CDR3 region: CASSPLVTGDSGANVLTF. The CDR3 DNA follows: TGTGCCAGCAGCCCGCTTGTAACAGGAGACTCTGGGGCCAACGTCCTGACTTTC. The full variable domain, completed using reference TRBV5-4 and TRBJ2-6, is ETGVTQSPTHLIKTRGQQVTLRCSSQSGHNTVSWYQQALGQGPQFIFQYYREEENGRGNFPPRFSGLQFPNYSSELNVNALELDDSALYLCASSPLVTGDSGANVLTFGAGSRLTVL.

J is TRBJ1-2 and V is TRBV6-5; 7 positions agree with TRBD1. The length of the CDR3 is 14 residues. From germline, CDR1 is MNHEY and CDR2 SVGAGI. The junction had 5 bases not matched to a gene; V was cut back by 6 bases and J by 1 base. The CDR3 protein is CASRAGQINYGYTF. Written as DNA, the CDR3 is TGTGCCAGCAGGGCGGGACAGATTAACTATGGCTACACCTTC.

This chain links TRBV29-1 with TRBJ1-3, with unresolved D. The CDR3 loop spans 13 amino acids. Germline V lookup: CDR1 SQVTM, CDR2 ANQGSEA. Trimming cost V 4 bases and J 0 bases, with 7 bases left between them. The CDR3 nucleotides read TGCAGCGTTGTGAGGGACTCTGGAAACACCATATATTTT. It specifies CSVVRDSGNTIYF.

The chain is built from TRBV7-8 and TRBJ1-2; 7 bases align to TRBD1. The trim removed 5 bases at V and 7 bases at J, leaving 7 bases unmatched. The CDR3 runs 13 residues. Germline V gives CDR1 SGHVS, CDR2 FQNEAQ. The DNA for the CDR3 is TGTGCCAGCAGCCTCCGGCCAGGGGGTGGCTACACCTTC. Its protein is CASSLRPGGGYTF.

The chain couples TRBV7-9 to TRBJ1-2; D is possibly TRBD1 (5 bases). The germline V gene has CDR1 SEHNR and CDR2 FQNEAQ (reference sequence). V lost 5 bases, J lost 4 bases, and 8 bases lay in between. CDR3 length equals 12 residues. The CDR3 region is CASSMDTYGYTF. The CDR3 nucleotides are TGTGCCAGCAGCATGGACACCTATGGCTACACCTTC. The whole variable domain, filled in from reference TRBV7-9 and TRBJ1-2, reads DTGVSQNPRHKITKRGQNVTFRCDPISEHNRLYWYRQTLGQGPEFLTYFQNEAQLEKSRLLSDRFSAERPKGSFSTLEIQRTEQGDSAMYLCASSMDTYGYTFGSGTRLTVV.

The sample holds a few counts of this clone. The gene calls are TRBV11-3 and TRBJ2-7; the D gene is possibly TRBD2 (5 bases). Trimming stripped 3 bases from V and 6 bases from J, with 12 bases between. Germline V gene data show CDR1 as SGHNT and CDR2 as YENEEA. There are 13 residues in the CDR3. CDR3 region: CASSFSGRTEQYF. CDR3 DNA: TGTGCCAGCAGCTTTTCGGGAAGGACCGAGCAGTACTTC.

The chain joins TRBV9 to TRBJ2-5, with TRBD2 identical over 7 bases. Trimming cost V 3 bases and J 5 bases; bases outside gene matches: 13. The CDR3 totals 16 residues. Germline V gives CDR1 SGDLS, CDR2 YYNGEE. Written as DNA, the CDR3 is TGTGCCAGCAGCGCGAGGGGAGGGCAGGGCCAGGAGACCCAGTACTTC. The encoded protein is CASSARGGQGQETQYF.

The chain employs TRBV5-1 and TRBJ2-7; TRBD1 matches at 10 bases. Trimming took 4 bases from V and 1 from J; bases not matched to a gene: 5. Germline loops: CDR1 SGHRS, CDR2 YFSETQ. CDR3 length: 15 residues. The CDR3, as DNA: TGCGCCAGCAGCATAAGACAGGGGGCATCCTACGAGCAGTACTTC. Translation: CASSIRQGASYEQYF.

This clone was counted a single time. The chain joins TRBV9 to TRBJ1-3; 7 nucleotides agree with TRBD1. Germline values: CDR1 SGDLS, CDR2 YYNGEE. With 0 bases clipped from V and 0 bases from J, the junction kept 6 bases outside the gene matches. The CDR3 runs 17 residues. The chain's CDR3 is CASSVAVRGSSGNTIYF. The CDR3 DNA is TGTGCCAGCAGCGTAGCGGTCAGGGGGAGCTCTGGAAACACCATATATTTT.

This clone was picked up a small number of times. The rearrangement links TRBV19 to TRBJ1-4, with D possibly TRBD1 on 6 matching bases. Per the germline V gene, CDR1 is LNHDA and CDR2 is SQIVND (reference sequence). Trimming pared 1 base from V and 5 bases from J, leaving 14 bases between. CDR3 length: 16 residues. The CDR3 bases are TGTGCCAGTAGTATAGCCCTCTTAACAGGGAATGAAAAACTGTTTTTT. As protein: CASSIALLTGNEKLFF.

The gene calls are TRBV18 and TRBJ1-1, with 8 positions matching TRBD1. The length of the CDR3 is 12 residues. Looked up from germline, CDR1 is KGHSH and CDR2 is LQKENI. V shed 3 bases and J 8 bases; nucleotides not matched to a gene: 2. CDR3 region: CASSPRDREAFF. The CDR3 bases are TGTGCCAGCTCACCCCGGGACAGGGAAGCTTTCTTT.

This clone turned up a few times. The CDR3 nucleotides read TGTGCCAGCTCAGATCGGGGGAACACCATATATTTT. It translates to CASSDRGNTIYF. This rearrangement joins TRBV2 to TRBJ1-3, with D maybe TRBD1 (5 bases). V was trimmed by 8 bases and J by 7 bases, leaving 12 bases between them. Germline CDR1 is SNHLY and CDR2 is FYNNEI. This CDR3 is 12 amino acids long.

A word on this clone: Within the sample, other DNA sequences also encode this same CDR3. The chain has TRBV6-5 and TRBJ1-5; no reliable D call. Germline assignment: CDR1 MNHEY and CDR2 SVGAGI. The V end lost 2 bases, the J end lost 2 bases, and 7 bases lay between the germline ends. CDR3 size: 14 residues. CDR3 in DNA: TGTGCCAGCAGTTACAGCGGCGGCAATCAGCCCCAGCATTTT. Encoded protein: CASSYSGGNQPQHF.

The chain employs TRBV19 and TRBJ1-2; the match to TRBD1 covers 9 bases. The CDR3 sequence is 16 residues long. Trimming took 0 bases from V and 5 from J; bases not matched to a gene: 7. Germline values: CDR1 LNHDA, CDR2 SQIVND (reference sequence). The chain's CDR3 is CASSIDYGQGRYGYTF. The CDR3 nucleotides are TGTGCCAGTAGTATAGACTACGGACAGGGGAGGTATGGCTACACCTTC.

In its sample, this clone was seen a few times. V usage is TRBV27 and J usage is TRBJ1-6; tentatively, D is TRBD1 (5 bases). The germline V gene has CDR1 MNHEY and CDR2 SMNVEV (reference sequence). The CDR3 covers 14 residues. V was clipped by 8 bases and J by 3 bases, with 11 bases between them. In nucleotides, the CDR3 is TGTGCCAGCGCCCCCCAGGGCTATAATTCACCCCTCCACTTT. Its translation: CASAPQGYNSPLHF.

This clone has only a few counts. The V and J genes are TRBV27 and TRBJ1-1; D is unresolved. Germline values: CDR1 MNHEY, CDR2 SMNVEV (reference sequence). The length of the CDR3 is 14 residues. With 2 bases removed from V and 0 bases from J, the gap between germline ends came to 7 bases. Written as DNA, the CDR3 is TGTGCCAGCAGTTTAGGTCAGATGAACACTGAAGCTTTCTTT. It is translated as CASSLGQMNTEAFF.

The chain carries TRBV21-1 and TRBJ2-7; the table calls TRBD1, which could not be checked here. TRBV21-1 is tagged as a pseudogene. The CDR3 has 14 amino acids. CDR3 nucleotides: TGTGCCAGCAGCAAAGGTCCAGGTAGTTACGAGCAGTACTTC. Translating gives CASSKGPGSYEQYF.

This chain uses TRBV5-1 with TRBJ2-7, with 8 bases that match TRBD1. There are 15 residues in the CDR3. Germline loops: CDR1 SGHRS, CDR2 YFSETQ. J gave up 7 bases and V 4 bases, and 13 bases lay outside the gene matches. In DNA, the CDR3 is TGCGCCAGCAGCCCCTCATTGGACAGGGTGGGTGAGCAGTACTTC. This translates into CASSPSLDRVGEQYF. The whole variable domain, filled in from reference TRBV5-1 and TRBJ2-7, reads KAGVTQTPRYLIKTRGQQVTLSCSPISGHRSVSWYQQTPGQGLQFLFEYFSETQRNKGNFPGRFSGRQFSNSRSEMNVSTLELGDSALYLCASSPSLDRVGEQYFGPGTRLTVT.